This T cell receptor beta chain was identified during a study of T cell repertoires in cytomegalovirus infection (dated by TCRdb to between 2017 and 2020). With regard to the full study: The peptide stimulations were aimed at well-studied HLA-B-restricted epitopes as well as recently identified HLA-C-restricted CMV epitopes, whose presentation resists viral immunomodulation. Because public TCR beta signatures pointed to carriage of CMV infection together with the matching HLA type, the HLA type of each donor mattered for the analysis. The study at large found these results: The ex vivo response was dominated by HLA-C-restricted CMV-specific TCR beta clonotypes, and the single most frequent clonotype in two of eight donors was supplied by these HLA-C-restricted clonotypes. In both this cohort and an independent cohort of a few hundred donors, the cumulative frequency of public TCR beta family members distinguished carriers of CMV infection plus the relevant HLA type.

The CDR3 runs 17 amino acids, cysteine and phenylalanine included. The only DNA kept is the CDR3, 51 bases in frame from the first base. CDR1 is given as DFQATT and CDR2 as SNEGSKA, both from the germline V gene (reference sequence). Relative to germline, V is missing 0 bases and J is missing 1 base, with 7 bases of the junction outside any gene match. The sample was run on an Illumina HiSeq 1500. In TCRdb, the public reads were trimmed at Q25 with fastp and aligned with MiXCR, with productive beta chains retained. Here each entry gathers all rows of one CDR3 protein and keeps the most common genes and DNA. The sample includes around 300,000 distinct CDR3 sequences, with less than 25% observed a single time. The ten biggest clones cover approximately 19% of the sample. Per the publication, the treatment or condition label means: in vitro stimulation with specific CMV peptide epitopes to enrich CMV-specific T cells.

This clonotype occurred a few times. No cognate antigen has been identified for it. No qualities accompany the bases; no much larger clone lies one base away. The rearranged chain carries TRBV20-1 and TRBJ2-3, with 10 bases in between that match TRBD2. Here the sequenced sample was cultured PBMCs, taken from culture after CMV antigen stimulation. The clonotype comes from a human donor in good health (CMV status not recorded). Some clones in this sample may be carry-over from other donors' samples. The DNA sequence is as follows: TGCAGTGCTAGAGATGTAATTACTAGCGGGGGCACAGATACGCAGTATTTT. Its translation is CSARDVITSGGTDTQYF.